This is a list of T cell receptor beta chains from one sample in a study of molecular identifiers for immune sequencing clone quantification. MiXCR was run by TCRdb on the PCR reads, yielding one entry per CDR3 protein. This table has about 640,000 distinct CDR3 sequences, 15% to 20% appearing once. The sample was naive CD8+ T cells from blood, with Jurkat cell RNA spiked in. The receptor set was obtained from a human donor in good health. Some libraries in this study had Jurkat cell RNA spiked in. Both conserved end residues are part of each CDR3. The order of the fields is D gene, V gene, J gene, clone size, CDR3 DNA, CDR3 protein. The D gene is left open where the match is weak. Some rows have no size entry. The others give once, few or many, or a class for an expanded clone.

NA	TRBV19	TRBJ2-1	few	TGTGCCAGTAGTATATTCCCCCCAGGGAGCTCCTACAATGAGCAGTTCTTC	CASSIFPPGSSYNEQFF
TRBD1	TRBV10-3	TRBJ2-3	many	TGTGCCATCAGTAAGACAGGGAATCTCCCAGATACGCAGTATTTT	CAISKTGNLPDTQYF
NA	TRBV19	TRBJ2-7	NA	TGTGCCAGTAGTATTAGTTTCTTGGATCTCTACGAGCAGTACTTC	CASSISFLDLYEQYF
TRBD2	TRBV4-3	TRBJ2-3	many	TGCGCCAGCAGCCATTCAGCGGGGGGCACCACAGATACGCAGTATTTT	CASSHSAGGTTDTQYF
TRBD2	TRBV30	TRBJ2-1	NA	TGCGCCTGGAGAGAAGCGGGGGGCAATGAGCAGTTCTTC	CAWREAGGNEQFF
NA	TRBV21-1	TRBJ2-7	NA	TGTGCCAGCAGCCCAGACAGGACCCTACCCTACGAGCAGTACTTC	CASSPDRTLPYEQYF
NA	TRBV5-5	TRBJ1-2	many	TGTGCCAGCAGCTGGTCCTTGGACTATGGCTACACCTTC	CASSWSLDYGYTF
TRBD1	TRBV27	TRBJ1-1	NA	TGTGCCAGCAGCACAGGGGTTTGGACTGAAGCTTTCTTT	CASSTGVWTEAFF
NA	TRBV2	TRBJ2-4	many	TGTGCCAGCAGTGATCCCAGGCTAGCCAAAAACATTCAGTACTTC	CASSDPRLAKNIQYF
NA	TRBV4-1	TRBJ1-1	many	TGCGCCAGCAGCCAAGTAGACGGATTTTCTGAAGCTTTCTTT	CASSQVDGFSEAFF
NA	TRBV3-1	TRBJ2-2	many	TGTGCCAGCAGCCAAGTTGCGAACACCGGGGAGCTGTTTTTT	CASSQVANTGELFF
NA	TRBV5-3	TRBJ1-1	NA	TGTGCCAGCAGATCAGGGGTTACCCCCATGGACACTGGAGCTTTCTTT	CASRSGVTPMDTGAFF
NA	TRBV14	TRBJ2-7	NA	TGTGCCAGCAGCCAGGAACCGGGACACGGCTACGAGCAGTACTTC	CASSQEPGHGYEQYF
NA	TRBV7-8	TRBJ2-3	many	TGTGCCAGCACTAAAAACCAGGGACGAGATACGCAGTATTTT	CASTKNQGRDTQYF
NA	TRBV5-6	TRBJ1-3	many	TGTGCCAGCAACCCGGGGAACTCTGGAAACACCATATATTTT	CASNPGNSGNTIYF
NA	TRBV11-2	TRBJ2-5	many	TGTGCCAGCAGCTTATCTGGGGAAGAGACCCAGTACTTC	CASSLSGEETQYF
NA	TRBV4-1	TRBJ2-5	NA	TGCGCCAGCACGACCGGGACGCACCAGGAGACCCAGTACTTC	CASTTGTHQETQYF
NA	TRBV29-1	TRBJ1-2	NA	TGCAGCGTTGACGAGGGCTACTATGGCTACACCTTC	CSVDEGYYGYTF
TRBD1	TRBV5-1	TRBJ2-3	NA	TGCGCCAGCAGCAACGACAGGGGGCACTCAGATACGCAGTATTTT	CASSNDRGHSDTQYF
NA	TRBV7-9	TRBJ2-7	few	TGTGCCAGCAGCCTCGCCGGGAAAAAAACCTACGAGCAGTACTTC	CASSLAGKKTYEQYF
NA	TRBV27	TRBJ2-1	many	TGTGCCAGCGGGGACCTAGCGCGTGAGCAGTTCTTC	CASGDLAREQFF
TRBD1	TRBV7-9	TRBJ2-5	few	TGTGCCAGCAGCTTAAGGGGGCAGGGATACCAAGAGACCCAGTACTTC	CASSLRGQGYQETQYF
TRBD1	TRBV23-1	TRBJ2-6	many	TGCGCCAGCAGTCAACCAAGTCCGGGACAGTTCTCTGGGGCCAACGTCCTGACTTTC	CASSQPSPGQFSGANVLTF
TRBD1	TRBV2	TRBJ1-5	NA	TGTGCCAGCAGAGACAGGGATGAGCCCCAGCATTTT	CASRDRDEPQHF
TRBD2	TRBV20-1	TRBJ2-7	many	TGCAGTGCTAGAGATAGGGCGGGGGACCTCTACGAGCAGTACTTC	CSARDRAGDLYEQYF
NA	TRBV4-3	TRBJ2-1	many	TGCGCCAGCAGCCCCGACGGAGATATGGAGTTCTTC	CASSPDGDMEFF
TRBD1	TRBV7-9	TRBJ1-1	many	TGTGCCAGCAGCCTCACCTGGGACAGCCACCAAACGGGAGCTTTCTTT	CASSLTWDSHQTGAFF
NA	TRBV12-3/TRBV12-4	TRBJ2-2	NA	TGTGCCAGCAACAACGGCAACGGGGAGCTGTTTTTT	CASNNGNGELFF
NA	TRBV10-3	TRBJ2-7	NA	TGTGCCATCAGTGAGCTTGGAACGGGAGCTGTCTCCTACGAGCAGTACTTC	CAISELGTGAVSYEQYF
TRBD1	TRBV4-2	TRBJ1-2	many	TGTGCCAGCAGCCAACCGGGACAGGGGTCTGGCTACACCTTC	CASSQPGQGSGYTF
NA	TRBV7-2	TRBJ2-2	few	TGTGCCAGCAGCTTAGTGCCAGTTGTGGGAGCCGGGGAGCTGTTTTTT	CASSLVPVVGAGELFF
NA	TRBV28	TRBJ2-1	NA	TGTGCCAGCGCCCCCTTAAGGGAAAGCTCCTACAATGAGCAGTTCTTC	CASAPLRESSYNEQFF
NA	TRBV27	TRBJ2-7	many	TGTGCCAGCAGTTCAGACTTCACGGGACTTGTCTCCTACGAGCAGTACTTC	CASSSDFTGLVSYEQYF
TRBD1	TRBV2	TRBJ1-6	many	TGTGCCAGCACCCCAGGGACAGGCGATTCACCCCTCCACTTT	CASTPGTGDSPLHF
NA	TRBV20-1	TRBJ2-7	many	TGCAGTGCCGGAGGCCGGCAGGGGAGGTACGAGCAGTACTTC	CSAGGRQGRYEQYF
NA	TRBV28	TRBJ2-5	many	TGTGCCAGCAGTTTAGGGGTCAGTTTATTCGGGGGCTCGAACCAAGAGACCCAGTACTTC	CASSLGVSLFGGSNQETQYF
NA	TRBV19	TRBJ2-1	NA	TGTGCCAGTAGTATAGACCTTGGTGAGCAGTTCTTC	CASSIDLGEQFF
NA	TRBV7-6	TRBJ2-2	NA	TGTGCCAGCAGCCCCGGGACAAAAAGTGGCACCGGGGAGCTGTTTTTT	CASSPGTKSGTGELFF
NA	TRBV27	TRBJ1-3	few	NA	CASSFGPGSGNTIYF
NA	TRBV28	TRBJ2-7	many	TGTGCCAGCAGTTTTCCCGGCCAGGGATCGCCCTACGAGCAGTACTTC	CASSFPGQGSPYEQYF
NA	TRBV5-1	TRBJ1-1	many	TGCGCCAGCAGCTTTGGACATACGAACACTGAAGCTTTCTTT	CASSFGHTNTEAFF
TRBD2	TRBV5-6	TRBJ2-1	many	TGTGCCAGCAGCTTGAGTAGCGGGGGGCCTGTCAGCTCCTACAATGAGCAGTTCTTC	CASSLSSGGPVSSYNEQFF
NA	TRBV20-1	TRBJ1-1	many	TGCAGTGCTAACACGAACACTGAAGCTTTCTTT	CSANTNTEAFF
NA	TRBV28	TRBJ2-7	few	TGTGCCAGCACTTCCCGGGTAGCGCCGACCTCCTACGAGCAGTACTTC	CASTSRVAPTSYEQYF
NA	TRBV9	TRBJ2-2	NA	TGTGCCAGCAACTCGCCAGGGAACACCGGGGAGCTGTTTTTT	CASNSPGNTGELFF
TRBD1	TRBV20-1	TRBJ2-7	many	TGCAGTGCCTCCCAGACTCCCGGGACAGGCCCGACCTACGAGCAGTACTTC	CSASQTPGTGPTYEQYF
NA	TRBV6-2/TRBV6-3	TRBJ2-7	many	TGTGCCAGCCGACCCTCAACGTACTACGAGCAGTACTTC	CASRPSTYYEQYF
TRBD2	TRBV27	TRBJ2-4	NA	TGTGCCAGCAGTTTATCCTCTAGCGGGATCAAGCTAGCCAAAAACATTCAGTACTTC	CASSLSSSGIKLAKNIQYF
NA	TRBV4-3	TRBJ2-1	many	TGCGCCAGCAGCCAAGATCTAGGGGTCGGGAGCTCCTACAATGAGCAGTTCTTC	CASSQDLGVGSSYNEQFF
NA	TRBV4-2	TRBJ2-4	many	TGTGCCAGCAGCCAAGATTATTTATTGGGCAGTCCGGCGGCCAAAAACATTCAGTACTTC	CASSQDYLLGSPAAKNIQYF
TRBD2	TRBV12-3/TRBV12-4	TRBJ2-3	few	TGTGCCAGCAGTTTGTGGGAGGGGCGTGAAAAAGAAGATACGCAGTATTTT	CASSLWEGREKEDTQYF
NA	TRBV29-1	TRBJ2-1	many	TGCAGCGTTGTACCTCCCGACTTCCCCGAGCAGTTCTTC	CSVVPPDFPEQFF
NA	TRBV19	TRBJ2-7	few	TGTGCCAGTAGCTCCTGGCCGACTGGACACTCCTACGAGCAGTACTTC	CASSSWPTGHSYEQYF
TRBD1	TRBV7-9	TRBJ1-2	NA	TGTGCCAGCAGTTTTGGGACAGACCACTATGGCTACACCTTC	CASSFGTDHYGYTF
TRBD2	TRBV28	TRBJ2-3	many	TGTGCCAGCAGTCGAGCGGGAGGGCCGTTAGATACGCAGTATTTT	CASSRAGGPLDTQYF
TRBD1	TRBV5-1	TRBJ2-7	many	TGCGCCAGCAGCGCAGGGGGCGACGAGCAGTACTTC	CASSAGGDEQYF